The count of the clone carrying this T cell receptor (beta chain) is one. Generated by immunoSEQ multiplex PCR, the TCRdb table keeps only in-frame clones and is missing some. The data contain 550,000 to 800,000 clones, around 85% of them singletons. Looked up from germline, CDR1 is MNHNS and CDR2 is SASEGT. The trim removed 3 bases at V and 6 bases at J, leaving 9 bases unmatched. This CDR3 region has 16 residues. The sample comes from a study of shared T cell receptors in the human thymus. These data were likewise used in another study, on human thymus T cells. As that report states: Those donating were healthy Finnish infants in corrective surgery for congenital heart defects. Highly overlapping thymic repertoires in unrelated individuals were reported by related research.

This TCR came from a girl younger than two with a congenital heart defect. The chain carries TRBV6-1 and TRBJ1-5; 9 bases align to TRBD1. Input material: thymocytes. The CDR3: CASSDAVDRGSQPQHF. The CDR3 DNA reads TGTGCCAGCAGTGACGCTGTGGACAGGGGAAGTCAGCCCCAGCATTTT.